This entry describes one T cell receptor (beta chain). Its antigen is still unknown. The sample belongs to a study of primary melanoma T cells and metastatic recurrence. Study details: These T2 to T4 primary melanomas had thickness greater than 1 mm.

Trimming took 5 bases from V and 6 from J, leaving 18 bases between them. There are 15 residues in the CDR3. In germline, CDR1 is MNHGY, CDR2 SAAAGT. Overall study results and limits: A tumor T-cell fraction above 20% appeared protective.

Sequencing was performed with immunoSEQ multiplex PCR; in TCRdb, only in-frame clones are kept and a portion is missing. The table records 250 to 350 clones, approximately 78% of them present only once. The TCR sequence derives from a human donor with melanoma. Sequences were obtained from melanoma tumor tissue. The rearrangement links TRBV6-8 to TRBJ2-3; tentatively, D is TRBD2 (6 bases). CDR3 bases: TGTGCCAGCAGTACATCACCACTAGCCTCGGATACGCAGTATTTT. This gives the protein CASSTSPLASDTQYF.